The 19 T cell receptor beta chains below were found in one sample sequenced in a study of blood T cell repertoires in COVID-19 (dated by TCRdb to about 2020). The method was the immunoSEQ multiplex PCR assay. TCRdb mirrors the immuneACCESS table, restricted to in-frame sequences. Some clones are absent from its copies; in checked studies, under half trace to an unresolved V gene, and the reason for the others is unknown. The sample yields approximately 93,000 clones; approximately 79% were counted once. Under 15% of the sample rests with the top ten. The sequenced sample was peripheral blood. The receptor set was obtained from a woman older than 75 with acute or convalescent COVID-19.

The rearrangement uses TRBV6-5 and TRBJ1-2; a weak D match, TRBD1 (6 bases). The CDR3 runs to 11 residues. Trimming took off 5 bases at V and 8 bases at J, with 9 bases between the two ends. Looked up from germline, CDR1 is MNHEY and CDR2 is SVGAGI. CDR3 DNA sequence: TGTGCCAGCAGTCCAGGGGCGGGCTACACCTTC. This translates into CASSPGAGYTF.

The J gene is TRBJ1-1, the V gene TRBV12-5, with D perhaps matching TRBD1 (5 bases). With 7 bases removed from V and 7 bases from J, the gap between germline ends came to 16 bases. The CDR3 consists of 13 residues. Per the germline V gene, CDR1 is LGHNT and CDR2 is FRNRAP. CDR3: CASARAGGVEAFF. For the CDR3, the DNA is TGTGCTAGTGCCCGGGCCGGAGGGGTTGAAGCTTTCTTT.

This clone was seen only once. This chain joins TRBV28 and TRBJ1-1; D gene unclear. Trimming removed 8 bases from V and 7 bases from J, with 14 bases in between. Germline loops: CDR1 MDHEN, CDR2 SYDVKM. There are 12 residues in the CDR3. CDR3 sequence reads: CASFTDEVEAFF. CDR3 DNA sequence: TGTGCCAGCTTTACTGACGAGGTTGAAGCTTTCTTT.

The gene calls are TRBV18 and TRBJ2-1, with 11 bases fitting TRBD2. Germline V gene lookup returns CDR1 KGHSH and CDR2 LQKENI. The length of the CDR3 is 15 residues. Germline trimming cut 5 bases from V and 5 bases from J; bases unmatched to any gene: 5. CDR3: CASSLAGGPNNEQFF. CDR3 nucleotides: TGTGCCAGCTCATTAGCGGGGGGGCCGAACAATGAGCAGTTCTTC.

The chain links TRBV7-8 to TRBJ1-5, with D perhaps matching TRBD1 (5 bases). Trimming removed 0 bases at V and 6 bases at J, with 12 bases between. The germline V gene has CDR1 SGHVS and CDR2 FQNEAQ. CDR3 length: 15 residues. CDR3 sequence reads: CASSLAGAGGQPQHF. Written as DNA, the CDR3 is TGTGCCAGCAGCTTAGCAGGGGCCGGGGGTCAGCCCCAGCATTTT.

This clone was seen once. V and J are TRBV6-5 and TRBJ1-4, with D possibly TRBD1 on 5 matching bases. V lost 0 bases to trimming and J lost 6 bases, with 14 bases between them. The CDR3 sequence is 16 residues long. Germline CDR1 reads MNHEY; CDR2 reads SVGAGI. Here the CDR3 DNA reads TGTGCCAGCAGTTACTCGAAGGGGCGGGGGGATGAAAAACTGTTTTTT. Its translation: CASSYSKGRGDEKLFF.

This chain connects TRBV5-1 to TRBJ2-1; 7 positions match TRBD1. The germline V gene has CDR1 SGHRS and CDR2 YFSETQ. There are 16 residues in the CDR3. The V gene end was trimmed by 6 bases and the J gene end by 5 bases; junction bases not matched to a gene: 14. CDR3 DNA: TGCGCCAGCACAGGGGGTCAGGGTTTACTGAACAATGAGCAGTTCTTC. This translates into CASTGGQGLLNNEQFF.

The chain carries TRBV7-9 and TRBJ1-6; D may be TRBD1 (5 bases). V shed 2 bases and J shed 5 bases, with 10 bases lying between them. Germline loops: CDR1 SEHNR, CDR2 FQNEAQ (reference sequence). This CDR3 is built from 15 residues. The CDR3 is CASSLKGQNNSPLHF. The CDR3, as DNA: TGTGCCAGCAGCTTAAAGGGGCAGAATAATTCACCCCTCCACTTT.

This clone was seen at least ten times. V gene TRBV5-1 combines with J gene TRBJ2-7; 9 bases map to TRBD1. Germline V gene data show CDR1 as SGHRS and CDR2 as YFSETQ. This CDR3 contains 13 residues. V trimming: 3 bases; J trimming: 6 bases; junction bases outside the gene matches: 4. CDR3 region: CASSSGQGGEQYF. The DNA of the CDR3 is TGCGCCAGCAGCTCGGGACAGGGTGGCGAGCAGTACTTC.

The gene calls are TRBV28 and TRBJ1-6; D call uncertain. Looked up from germline, CDR1 is MDHEN and CDR2 is SYDVKM. The V end was cut by 2 bases, the J end by 7 bases, with 12 bases between. This CDR3 spans 15 amino acids. In DNA form, the CDR3 reads TGTGCCAGCAGTTTAGGCGGGCGAGGGAATTCACCCCTCCACTTT. Protein: CASSLGGRGNSPLHF.

The chain uses TRBV18 and TRBJ2-7; a weak D match, TRBD2 (5 bases). Deletions cut 2 bases from V and 4 bases from J, with 9 bases between. This CDR3 region has 13 residues. Germline V CDR1 and CDR2: KGHSH, LQKENI. CDR3 amino acids: CASSPTTGYEQYF. The CDR3, as DNA: TGTGCCAGCTCACCAACCACGGGGTACGAGCAGTACTTC.

A single count supports this clone. This sequence joins TRBV7-9 and TRBJ1-1; D not certain. V lost 6 bases and J 1 base, leaving 9 bases between the germline ends. CDR1 SEHNR and CDR2 FQNEAQ come from the germline V gene (reference sequence). The CDR3 has 13 amino acids. The CDR3, as DNA: TGTGCCAGCAGTGAACAGCCGAACACTGAAGCTTTCTTT. Protein product: CASSEQPNTEAFF.

This chain joins TRBV6-5 and TRBJ2-5, with D tentatively TRBD2 (7 bases). The V end was cut by 3 bases, the J end by 5 bases, with 13 bases between. This CDR3 contains 14 residues. Germline V lookup: CDR1 MNHEY, CDR2 SVGAGI. The CDR3 DNA sequence: TGTGCCAGCAGTTATACGGGGGGCGCGGAGACCCAGTACTTC. It is translated as CASSYTGGAETQYF.

The rearrangement links TRBV5-1 to TRBJ2-7; D gene unclear. V lost 4 bases to trimming and J lost 6 bases, with 8 bases between them. The CDR3 sequence is 11 residues long. Germline CDR1 reads SGHRS; CDR2 reads YFSETQ. The CDR3, as DNA: TGCGCCAGCAGCCCCGACACCGAGCAGTACTTC. Translating gives CASSPDTEQYF.

The CDR3 DNA is TGCGCCAGCAGCCAAGGGGAGAGGATGGTACATCAGCCCCAGCATTTT. Its translation is CASSQGERMVHQPQHF. The gene calls are TRBV4-1 and TRBJ1-5; no definite D call. The length of the CDR3 is 16 residues. V lost 1 base and J 5 bases, leaving 15 bases between the germline ends. Per the germline V gene, CDR1 is MGHRA and CDR2 is YSYEKL.

The chain has TRBV19 and TRBJ2-5; D may be TRBD1 (6 bases). The CDR3 consists of 13 residues. Deletions cut 6 bases from V and 5 bases from J, with 13 bases between. Germline lookup yields CDR1 LNHDA and CDR2 SQIVND (reference sequence). DNA for the CDR3: TGTGCCAGTAGATCAGGGGAAGGGGAGACCCAGTACTTC. This codes for CASRSGEGETQYF.

V is TRBV18 and J is TRBJ1-3, with unresolved D. Germline lookup yields CDR1 KGHSH and CDR2 LQKENI. This CDR3 is 14 amino acids long. V was pared by 3 bases and J by 4 bases, with 10 bases between. The CDR3 DNA reads TGTGCCAGCTCACCCTCAGATTCGGGAAACACCATATATTTT. This sequence encodes CASSPSDSGNTIYF.

This clone has a handful of counts. This chain connects TRBV6-6 to TRBJ1-2, with 9 bases lining up with TRBD1. Per germline, CDR1 MNHNY and CDR2 SVGAGI (reference sequence). Germline trimming cut 7 bases from V and 8 bases from J; bases unmatched to any gene: 8. The CDR3 loop spans 13 amino acids. The CDR3 DNA follows: TGTGCCAGCACCCACACAGGGGGCGGGGGCTACACCTTC. The encoded protein is CASTHTGGGGYTF.

The chain links TRBV4-3 to TRBJ2-2; the D gene is possibly TRBD1 (5 bases). CDR3 length: 16 amino acids. CDR1 and CDR2 from the germline V gene are LGHNA and YSLEER. Trimming cost V 0 bases and J 15 bases, with 23 bases left between them. The CDR3 nucleotides are TGCGCCAGCAGCCAAGACGGTGGGGCAGGGTGGCCCCATTTGTTTTTT. Translated: CASSQDGGAGWPHLFF.